Listed here are 31 T cell receptor beta chains from one sample, sequenced in a study of T cells in Graves' hyperthyroidism and ophthalmopathy. RNA transcripts gave rise to amplified TCR beta CDR3 regions. The HTBI primer set drove a first-round RT-PCR of the TCR CDR3. TCRdb fed the multiplex PCR reads into MiXCR, producing one record per CDR3 protein. The repertoire holds fewer than 600,000 distinct CDR3 sequences, with roughly 15% as singletons. Sequencing was done on a sample of blood. The receptor source for this set is a woman aged 40 to 50 with Graves' hyperthyroidism.

This clonotype has at least ten counts. This chain joins TRBV28 and TRBJ1-4, with D tentatively TRBD1 (5 bases). The CDR3 sequence is 11 residues long. Trimming pared 7 bases from V and 8 bases from J, leaving 8 bases between. The germline CDR1 and CDR2 sequences are MDHEN and SYDVKM. The DNA of the CDR3 is TGTGCCAGCACAGGGCGGGAAAAACTGTTTTTT. Its translation is CASTGREKLFF.

A few counts support this clonotype. The gene calls are TRBV20-1 and TRBJ2-7; 7 bases are a match to TRBD2. V lost 0 bases, J lost 4 bases, and 9 bases stayed unmatched. This CDR3 region has 15 residues. Per the germline V gene, CDR1 is DFQATT and CDR2 is SNEGSKA (reference sequence). Here the CDR3 DNA reads TGCAGTGCTAGAGATCCAAGAGGGAGGGAATACGAGCAGTACTTC. It specifies CSARDPRGREYEQYF.

The chain has TRBV20-1 and TRBJ2-3, with 11 bases identical to TRBD2. Trimming at V came to 4 bases and at J to 5 bases, leaving 17 bases not matched to a gene. The CDR3 length is 18 residues. From germline, CDR1 is DFQATT and CDR2 SNEGSKA (reference sequence). CDR3 region: CSANSMMVAGGPGDTQYF. Written as DNA, the CDR3 is TGCAGTGCTAATTCTATGATGGTAGCGGGAGGGCCGGGAGATACGCAGTATTTT.

This clonotype occurred many times. The chain couples TRBV29-1 to TRBJ1-2; unclear D gene. Germline V gene sequence: CDR1 SQVTM, CDR2 ANQGSEA. CDR3 length: 11 amino acids. V shed 4 bases and J shed 8 bases, with 11 bases lying between them. CDR3 sequence reads: CSVGGDRGYTF. Here the CDR3 DNA reads TGCAGCGTTGGTGGAGACCGCGGCTACACCTTC. Supplemented by reference TRBV29-1 and TRBJ1-2, the full variable domain reads SAVISQKPSRDICQRGTSLTIQCQVDSQVTMMFWYRQQPGQSLTLIATANQGSEATYESGFVIDKFPISRPNLTFSTLTVSNMSPEDSSIYLCSVGGDRGYTFGSGTRLTVV.

The sample holds a few counts of this clonotype. A much larger clone is a single base away; this may be a read error. The V gene is TRBV6-1, the J gene TRBJ1-1, with D uncertain. Germline CDR1 reads MNHNS; CDR2 reads SASEGT. The CDR3 sequence is 13 residues long. The chain's CDR3 is CASRTAGNTEALF. CDR3 nucleotides: TGTGCCAGCAGGACGGCGGGGAACACTGAAGCTCTCTTT.

This clonotype came up many times. This chain connects TRBV10-2 to TRBJ1-1; the D gene is possibly TRBD1 (6 bases). CDR1 is WSHSY and CDR2 is SAAADI in the germline V gene. This CDR3 has 14 amino acids. Between the trimmed V and J ends, which lost 2 bases and 7 bases, there was a span of 14 bases. CDR3 in DNA: TGCGCCAGCAGTGAGAACAGGGTGGGCGGTGAAGCTTTCTTT. Amino acid sequence: CASSENRVGGEAFF.

In DNA form, the CDR3 reads TGCGCCAGCAGCCAAGGGTTTAGCGAGCAGTTCTTC. Its protein product is CASSQGFSEQFF. The chain uses TRBV4-1 and TRBJ2-1, with D uncertain. The CDR3 has 12 residues. The V and J ends lost 1 base and 10 bases respectively, with 8 bases between them. From germline, CDR1 is MGHRA and CDR2 YSYEKL.

The J gene is TRBJ1-2, the V gene TRBV7-9; TRBD1 matches 7 bases. CDR1 is SEHNR and CDR2 is FQNEAQ in the germline V gene (reference sequence). This CDR3 spans 15 amino acids. With 4 bases clipped from V and 8 bases from J, the junction kept 13 bases outside the gene matches. The CDR3 protein is CASSSPPTGLSGYTF. In DNA, the CDR3 is TGTGCCAGCAGCTCTCCTCCGACAGGGTTGAGCGGCTACACCTTC.

This clonotype was recorded at least ten times. This sequence joins TRBV30 and TRBJ2-7, with 10 bases fitting TRBD2. The germline gives CDR1 GTSNPN, CDR2 SVGIG (reference sequence). This CDR3 contains 15 residues. The J segment lost 4 bases and the V segment lost 0 bases, leaving 6 bases of the junction unmatched. CDR3 sequence (DNA): TGTGCCTGGAGTGTTTCGCTAGCGGGAGTTTACGAGCAGTACTTC. It yields the protein CAWSVSLAGVYEQYF.

This clonotype was seen at least ten times. The chain recombines TRBV28 with TRBJ1-5; D uncertain. Trimming took 3 bases from V and 4 from J, leaving 10 bases between them. Looked up from germline, CDR1 is MDHEN and CDR2 is SYDVKM. This CDR3 contains 14 residues. CDR3 in amino acids: CASSFSPRNQPQHF. CDR3 in DNA: TGTGCCAGCAGTTTCTCCCCTCGGAATCAGCCCCAGCATTTT.

This rearrangement joins TRBV7-9 to TRBJ2-7; D is possibly TRBD2 (7 bases). The CDR3 has 15 amino acids. V was cut by 3 bases and J by 1 base, with 13 bases left in between. Germline V gene data show CDR1 as SEHNR and CDR2 as FQNEAQ (reference sequence). For the CDR3, the DNA is TGTGCCAGCAGCTTCCAAGGGGGGGATTCCTACGAGCAGTACTTC. It translates to CASSFQGGDSYEQYF.

This clonotype was seen many times. V gene TRBV7-3 combines with J gene TRBJ1-1; D might be TRBD1 (6 bases). Trimming stripped 6 bases from V and 4 bases from J, with 12 bases between. The CDR3 runs 13 residues. The germline V gene has CDR1 SGHTA and CDR2 FQGTGA. The CDR3 region has the DNA TGTGCCAGCAGTCGAGGACAGTCCACTGAAGCTTTCTTT. Translated: CASSRGQSTEAFF.

This clonotype was seen many times. The chain carries TRBV7-9 and TRBJ2-1; the D gene could be TRBD1 or TRBD2 (5 bases each). Germline V gene sequence: CDR1 SEHNR, CDR2 FQNEAQ (reference sequence). V dropped 5 bases and J dropped 4 bases, with 15 bases sitting between them. The CDR3 totals 15 residues. The CDR3 loop reads CASSLGDGDYNEQFF. The DNA for the CDR3 is TGTGCCAGCAGCCTCGGGGACGGGGATTACAATGAGCAGTTCTTC.

Many counts were recorded for this clonotype. The chain carries TRBV20-1 and TRBJ2-1; 9 positions agree with TRBD2. Germline assignment: CDR1 DFQATT and CDR2 SNEGSKA (reference sequence). Trimming at V came to 0 bases and at J to 7 bases, leaving 7 bases not matched to a gene. The CDR3 length is 15 residues. The CDR3 here is CSARDEGLARNEQFF. The CDR3 nucleotides read TGCAGTGCTAGAGATGAGGGACTAGCAAGAAATGAGCAGTTCTTC.

J is TRBJ2-7 and V is TRBV6-1; a weak D match, TRBD1 (6 bases). Germline V CDR1 and CDR2: MNHNS, SASEGT. The germline V and J ends were trimmed by 5 bases and 4 bases, with 12 bases remaining between them. CDR3 length: 13 amino acids. The CDR3 protein is CASSYGTLYEQYF. CDR3 in DNA: TGTGCCAGCAGTTATGGGACACTATACGAGCAGTACTTC.

This clonotype was seen many times. V is TRBV3-1 and J is TRBJ2-7; no clear D gene. Trimming cost V 1 base and J 3 bases, with 4 bases left between them. Germline V CDR1 and CDR2: LGHDT, YNNKEL (reference sequence). The CDR3 has 12 amino acids. The chain's CDR3 is CASSQVDYEQYF. The DNA for the CDR3 is TGTGCCAGCAGCCAAGTTGACTACGAGCAGTACTTC.

The V and J genes are TRBV29-1 and TRBJ1-1, with 7 bases matching TRBD1. V shed 7 bases, J shed 5 bases, and the junction held 10 bases outside the gene matches. CDR1 and CDR2 from the germline V gene are SQVTM and ANQGSEA. This CDR3 has 13 amino acids. The CDR3 DNA sequence: TGCAGCGCTGAGCGACAGGGAGATACTGAAGCTTTCTTT. This encodes CSAERQGDTEAFF.

This clonotype was recorded at least ten times. The chain joins TRBV5-1 to TRBJ2-1; no clear D gene. Germline V gene sequence: CDR1 SGHRS, CDR2 YFSETQ. The CDR3 spans 13 residues. The V end was cut by 5 bases, the J end by 9 bases, with 15 bases between. In DNA form, the CDR3 reads TGCGCCAGCAGAGTCATCGGTAAGGGTGAGCAGTTCTTC. It translates to CASRVIGKGEQFF. Based on the CDR3 plus reference TRBV5-1 and TRBJ2-1, the full variable domain is KAGVTQTPRYLIKTRGQQVTLSCSPISGHRSVSWYQQTPGQGLQFLFEYFSETQRNKGNFPGRFSGRQFSNSRSEMNVSTLELGDSALYLCASRVIGKGEQFFGPGTRLTVL.

The V and J genes are TRBV3-1 and TRBJ2-7; 12 bases are a match to TRBD2. The germline V gene has CDR1 LGHDT and CDR2 YNNKEL (reference sequence). This CDR3 comprises 16 residues. With V trimmed by 1 base and J by 4 bases, 5 bases remained unmatched. The CDR3 here is CASSQGLAGEGYEQYF. The CDR3 nucleotides are TGTGCCAGCAGCCAAGGACTAGCGGGGGAGGGATACGAGCAGTACTTC.

The gene calls are TRBV19 and TRBJ1-1; no firm D call. Germline CDR1 is LNHDA and CDR2 is SQIVND (reference sequence). Trimming shortened V by 8 bases and J by 4 bases, and 20 bases separated the two germline ends. This CDR3 has 15 amino acids. The CDR3 region has the DNA TGTGCCAGTTCGATACGCGGCACTCGGAGCACTGAAGCTTTCTTT. Translated, it gives CASSIRGTRSTEAFF.

This clonotype was counted many times. This chain connects TRBV6-1 to TRBJ2-1, with 8 bases that match TRBD2. Germline V lookup: CDR1 MNHNS, CDR2 SASEGT. There are 16 residues in the CDR3. The V segment lost 5 bases and the J segment 8 bases; nucleotides outside the gene matches: 14. The CDR3 DNA reads TGTGCCAGCAGTAACCAACTAGCGGAATTAGGGGATGAGCAGTTCTTC. Translation: CASSNQLAELGDEQFF.

This clonotype was found a few times. J is TRBJ2-7 and V is TRBV11-2; 9 nucleotides line up with TRBD2. Germline CDR1 is SGHAT and CDR2 is FQNNGV. V lost 0 bases to trimming and J lost 3 bases; unmatched junction nucleotides: 3. The CDR3 runs 15 residues. CDR3 sequence: CASSLDLAGIYEQYF. The CDR3 DNA is TGTGCCAGCAGCTTAGATCTAGCGGGGATCTACGAGCAGTACTTC. Variable domain in full (rest from reference TRBV11-2 and TRBJ2-7): EAGVAQSPRYKIIEKRQSVAFWCNPISGHATLYWYQQILGQGPKLLIQFQNNGVVDDSQLPKDRFSAERLKGVDSTLKIQPAKLEDSAVYLCASSLDLAGIYEQYFGPGTRLTVT.

The genes are TRBV5-1 and TRBJ2-3, with TRBD1 matching 12 bases. The CDR3 sequence is 16 residues long. CDR1 and CDR2 from the germline V gene are SGHRS and YFSETQ. V gave up 4 bases and J gave up 5 bases; unmatched junction bases: 8. CDR3 sequence reads: CASSRGTGGAEDTQYF. CDR3 coding DNA: TGCGCCAGCAGCAGAGGGACAGGGGGCGCGGAAGATACGCAGTATTTT.

The sample holds many counts of this clonotype. This rearrangement joins TRBV9 to TRBJ2-1; possibly TRBD1 for D (5 bases). Germline V gene sequence: CDR1 SGDLS, CDR2 YYNGEE. This CDR3 has 13 residues. V was cut by 3 bases and J by 6 bases, with 10 bases left in between. The CDR3, as DNA: TGTGCCAGCAGCGCATCTAGGGGCAATGAGCAGTTCTTC. Translation gives CASSASRGNEQFF.

The rearrangement uses TRBV30 and TRBJ2-1, with TRBD2 matching 8 bases. The ends lost 3 bases at V and 9 bases at J; junction bases unmatched: 16. Germline V gene lookup returns CDR1 GTSNPN and CDR2 SVGIG (reference sequence). CDR3 size: 16 residues. CDR3 sequence reads: CAWSPALAGSWSEQFF. DNA for the CDR3: TGTGCCTGGAGCCCAGCCTTAGCGGGATCATGGAGTGAGCAGTTCTTC.

The table lists this clonotype with many counts. The chain links TRBV28 to TRBJ2-5, with TRBD2 matching over 12 bases. V shed 10 bases, J shed 8 bases, and the junction held 8 bases outside the gene matches. Looked up from germline, CDR1 is MDHEN and CDR2 is SYDVKM. This CDR3 comprises 13 residues. This chain's CDR3 is CAISTSGRPTQYF. Written as DNA, the CDR3 is TGTGCCATCTCGACTAGCGGGAGACCCACCCAGTACTTC.

There are a few counts of this clonotype. The chain recombines TRBV5-1 with TRBJ2-5; the match to TRBD1 covers 12 bases. The CDR3 loop spans 14 amino acids. CDR1 is SGHRS and CDR2 is YFSETQ in the germline V gene. Unmatched junction bases numbered 1, after V lost 3 bases and J lost 4 bases. The CDR3 here is CASSWGQGAETQYF. The CDR3 coding sequence is TGCGCCAGCAGCTGGGGACAGGGGGCAGAGACCCAGTACTTC.

This clonotype was observed a few times. CDR3 residues: CASYRGGITDTQYF. The DNA of the CDR3 is TGTGCCAGCTACAGGGGGGGGATCACAGATACGCAGTATTTT. V and J are TRBV6-1 and TRBJ2-3; the D gene is possibly TRBD1 (8 bases). Germline V gene data show CDR1 as MNHNS and CDR2 as SASEGT. V was clipped by 8 bases and J by 2 bases, with 14 bases between them. The CDR3 is made up of 14 amino acids.

This clonotype appeared many times. The chain is built from TRBV30 and TRBJ2-2; no firm D call. The CDR3 covers 14 residues. Per germline, CDR1 GTSNPN and CDR2 SVGIG (reference sequence). Trimming cost V 0 bases and J 3 bases, with 8 bases left between them. CDR3 bases: TGTGCCTGGAGTGTACGGTTAGACACCGGGGAGCTGTTTTTT. Translated, it gives CAWSVRLDTGELFF.

This clonotype was counted at least ten times. CDR3 sequence reads: CASSPKARDYGYTF. The CDR3 DNA reads as TGTGCCAGCAGTCCAAAGGCCAGGGACTATGGCTACACCTTC. The genes are TRBV7-2 and TRBJ1-2, with D perhaps TRBD1 (5 bases). The V and J ends lost 6 bases and 3 bases respectively, with 14 bases between them. Per the germline V gene, CDR1 is SGHTA and CDR2 is FQGNSA. This CDR3 has 14 amino acids.

This clonotype occurred a few times. The chain uses TRBV7-2 and TRBJ2-5, with D possibly being TRBD2 (6 bases). Germline V CDR1 and CDR2: SGHTA, FQGNSA. V was cut by 1 base and J by 5 bases, with 14 bases left in between. The CDR3 is 15 amino acids. As DNA, the CDR3 is TGTGCCAGCAGCTTAGGATTCGGGGGTGGGGAGACCCAGTACTTC. Protein: CASSLGFGGGETQYF.